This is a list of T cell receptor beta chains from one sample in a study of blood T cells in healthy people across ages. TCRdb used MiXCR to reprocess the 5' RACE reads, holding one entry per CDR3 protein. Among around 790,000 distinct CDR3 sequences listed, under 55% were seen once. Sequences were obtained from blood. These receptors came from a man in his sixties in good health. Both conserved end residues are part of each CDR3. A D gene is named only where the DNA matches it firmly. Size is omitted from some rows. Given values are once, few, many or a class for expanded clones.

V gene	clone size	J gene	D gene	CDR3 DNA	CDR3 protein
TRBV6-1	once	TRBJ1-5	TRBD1	TGTGCCAGCAGTGAACCGACAGGGGGAGGGCAGCCCCAGCATTTT	CASSEPTGGGQPQHF
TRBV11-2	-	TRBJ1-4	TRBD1	TGTGCCAGCAGTTATCGACAGGGGGAAGGGGAAAAACTGTTTTTT	CASSYRQGEGEKLFF
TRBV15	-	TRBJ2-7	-	TGTGCCACCAGCAGAGATCCAGGTTACTACGAGCAGTACTTC	CATSRDPGYYEQYF
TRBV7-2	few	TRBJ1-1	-	TGTGCCAGCCGAGGTCCCCTAACGAACACTGAAGCTTTCTTT	CASRGPLTNTEAFF
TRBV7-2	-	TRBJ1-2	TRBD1	TGTGCCAGCAGCGTTTGGGACAGGCTTTTGAAAGGCTACACCTTC	CASSVWDRLLKGYTF
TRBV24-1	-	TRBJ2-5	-	TGTGCCACCAGTGATTTTGGTCCAGGGACGAGAGAGACCCAGTACTTC	CATSDFGPGTRETQYF
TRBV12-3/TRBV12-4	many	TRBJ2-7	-	TGTGCCAGCAGCTTGGGAGGGACAGGAGGCTACGAGCAGTACTTC	CASSLGGTGGYEQYF
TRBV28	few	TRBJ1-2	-	TGTGCCAGCAGGAACAGGGAATTTTATGGCTACACCTTC	CASRNREFYGYTF
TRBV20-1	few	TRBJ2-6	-	TGCAGTGCGGGCCCACTAGGTTCTGGGGCCAACGTCCTGACTTTC	CSAGPLGSGANVLTF
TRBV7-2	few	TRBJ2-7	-	TGTGCCAGCAGCTCAGGGTACCGAGGGGAGCAGTACTTC	CASSSGYRGEQYF
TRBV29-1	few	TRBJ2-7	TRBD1	TGCAGCGCTGCAGGGGACAGCGTCTCCGAGCAGTACTTC	CSAAGDSVSEQYF
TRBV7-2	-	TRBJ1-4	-	TGTGCCAGCAGCGCAAATAACAGGCTTAATAATGAAAAACTGTTTTTT	CASSANNRLNNEKLFF
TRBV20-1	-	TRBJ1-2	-	TGCAGTGCGTCGCGGACAGTCTTCTCTGGCTACACCTTC	CSASRTVFSGYTF
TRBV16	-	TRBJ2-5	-	TGTGCCAGCAAGATGGAACAGTACCAAGAGACCCAGTACTTC	CASKMEQYQETQYF
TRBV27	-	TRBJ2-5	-	TGTGCCAGCGGCTCCCGTGGGATGCAAGAGACCCAGTACTTC	CASGSRGMQETQYF
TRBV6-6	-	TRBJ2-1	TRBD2	TGTGCCAGCAGTTACTCGAGCGGGGGCCTTGAGCAGTTCTTC	CASSYSSGGLEQFF
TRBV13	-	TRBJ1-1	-	TGTGCCAGCAGCGCCGCAGGGGCCGCTGGTGCTTTCTTT	CASSAAGAAGAFF
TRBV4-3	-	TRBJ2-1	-	TGCGCCAGCAGCCAGACCTACGGAGTGAATGAGCAGTTCTTC	CASSQTYGVNEQFF
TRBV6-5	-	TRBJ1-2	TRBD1	TGTGCCAGCAGTTACTCCCAACAGGGGGCTGGCGGCTACACCTTC	CASSYSQQGAGGYTF
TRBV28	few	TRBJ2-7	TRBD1	TGTGCCAGCACCCGGGGGCAGGGGGCAAGTTCGTACGAGCAGTACTTC	CASTRGQGASSYEQYF
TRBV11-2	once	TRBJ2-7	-	TGTGCCAGCAGCGAGGGACTGACAGCTTACACCTACGAGCAGTACTTC	CASSEGLTAYTYEQYF
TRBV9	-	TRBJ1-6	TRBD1	TGTGCCAGCTCCAGATTCAGGGGGCAGGATTCACCCCTCCACTTT	CASSRFRGQDSPLHF
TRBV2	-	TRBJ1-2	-	TGTGCCAGCAGTCCCTCGGGAGGACGGGCTGGCTACACCTTC	CASSPSGGRAGYTF
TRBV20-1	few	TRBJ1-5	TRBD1	TGCAGCGTCCCGGACAGGGTGGCGTCCCAGCATTTT	CSVPDRVASQHF
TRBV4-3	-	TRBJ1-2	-	TGCGCCAGCAGCCAAGAAACCTCTCCGAGGGGCTACACCTTC	CASSQETSPRGYTF
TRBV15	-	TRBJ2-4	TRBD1	TGTGCCACCAGCCGATGGACAGGGGGTAGCAAAAACATTCAGTACTTC	CATSRWTGGSKNIQYF
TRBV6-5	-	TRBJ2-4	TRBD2	TGTGCCAGCAGCCCCGGGAGGACCAAAAACATTCAGTACTTC	CASSPGRTKNIQYF
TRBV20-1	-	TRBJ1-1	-	TGCAGTGCTAGAGTCAACAGGGCTTGGTACACTGAAGCTTTCTTT	CSARVNRAWYTEAFF
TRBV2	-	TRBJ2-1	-	TGTGCCAGCATCGGGATTCGTGAGCAGTTCTTC	CASIGIREQFF
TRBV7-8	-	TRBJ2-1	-	TGTGCCAGCAGCTTAATAAGGATCTCCTACAATGAGCAGTTCTTC	CASSLIRISYNEQFF
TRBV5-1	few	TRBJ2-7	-	TGCGCCAGCAGCTTGACTACAGGGACCTACGAGCAGTACTTC	CASSLTTGTYEQYF
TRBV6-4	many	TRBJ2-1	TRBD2	TGTGCCAGCAGTTCATCTAGCGGGGGGCCCTACAATGAGCAGTTCTTC	CASSSSSGGPYNEQFF
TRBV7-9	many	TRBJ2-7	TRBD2	TGTGCCAGCAGCTCAACAGGACGGGGGGCCTACGAGCAGTACTTC	CASSSTGRGAYEQYF
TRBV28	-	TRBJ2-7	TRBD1	TGTGCCAGCAGGCCGGCCGGGACAGCCTACGAGCAGTACTTC	CASRPAGTAYEQYF
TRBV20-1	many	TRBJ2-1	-	TGCAGTGCTAGGGTGGGTAGAAGGGGCAATGAGCAGTTCTTC	CSARVGRRGNEQFF
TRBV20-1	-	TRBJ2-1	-	TGCAGTGCTAGAGACTCCCTTTTTGGTGAGCAGTTCTTC	CSARDSLFGEQFF
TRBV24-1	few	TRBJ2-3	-	TGTGCCACCAGTGAGAGGGGGGTCACAGATACGCAGTATTTT	CATSERGVTDTQYF
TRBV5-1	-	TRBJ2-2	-	TGCGCCAGCAGCTTGCAGTTAGGCGCCGCCGGGGAGCTGTTTTTT	CASSLQLGAAGELFF
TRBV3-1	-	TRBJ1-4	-	TGTGCCAGCAGCCAAGAGAGTAGAAAACTGTTTTTT	CASSQESRKLFF
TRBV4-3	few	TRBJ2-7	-	TGCGCCAGCAGCCAGGAGGTGGGGTTATCAGTCGTACCCTACGAGCAGTACTTC	CASSQEVGLSVVPYEQYF
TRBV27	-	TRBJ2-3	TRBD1	TGTGCCAGCAGCCGGACAGGGGGCTTGAGCACAGATACGCAGTATTTT	CASSRTGGLSTDTQYF
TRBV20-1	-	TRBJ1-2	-	TGCAGTGCTAGACAGGGGCCCTATGGCTACACCTTC	CSARQGPYGYTF
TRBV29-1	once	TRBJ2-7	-	TGCAACGTTGTAACGGAATCCTACGAGCAGTACTTC	CNVVTESYEQYF
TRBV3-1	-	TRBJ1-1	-	TGTGCCAGCAGCCCGGAGGGACACAAAAGGTACACTGAAGCTTTCTTT	CASSPEGHKRYTEAFF
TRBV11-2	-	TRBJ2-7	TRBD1	TGTGCCAGCAGCCCCGTCGGGGGGACAGGGGTCTACGAGCAGTACTTC	CASSPVGGTGVYEQYF
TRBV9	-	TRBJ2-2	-	TGTGCCAGCAGCGTTGGTCAACCCACCGGGGAGCTGTTTTTT	CASSVGQPTGELFF
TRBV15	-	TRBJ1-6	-	TGTGCCACCAGCAGAGATAGGTCACCCCTCCACTTT	CATSRDRSPLHF
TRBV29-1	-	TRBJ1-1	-	TGCAGCGTTTCTTTCACTGAAGCTTTCTTT	CSVSFTEAFF
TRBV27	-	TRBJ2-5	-	TGTGCCAGCAGTTTTGAGGGGCGGGCTGAAAATGAGCAGTACTTC	CASSFEGRAENEQYF
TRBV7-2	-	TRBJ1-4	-	TGTACCAGCAGCCTGGGGGGTGGTGAAAAACTGTTTTTT	CTSSLGGGEKLFF
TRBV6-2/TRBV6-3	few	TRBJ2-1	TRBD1	TGTGCCAGCAGTTACCCCACCCGGACAGGTATTGCCTACAATGAGCAGTTCTTC	CASSYPTRTGIAYNEQFF
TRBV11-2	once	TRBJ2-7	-	TGTGCCAGCAGCTTCGGGGATTTGGGCGAGCAGTACTTC	CASSFGDLGEQYF
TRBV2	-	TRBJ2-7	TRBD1	TGTGCCAGCAGTGATAGGGACAGGGGGCGGTACGAGCAGTACTTC	CASSDRDRGRYEQYF
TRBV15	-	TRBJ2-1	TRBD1	TGTGCCACCAGCAGGGGACAGGTCGTCGATGAGCAGTTCTTC	CATSRGQVVDEQFF
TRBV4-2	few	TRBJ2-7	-	TGTGCCAGCAGCCAAGGTCGGCAGTTCGGCAATGAGCAGTACTTC	CASSQGRQFGNEQYF
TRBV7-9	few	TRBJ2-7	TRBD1	TGTGCCAGCAGGAAACAGGGGGACCACGAGCAGTACTTC	CASRKQGDHEQYF
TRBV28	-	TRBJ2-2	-	TGTGCCAGCAGTTCTCCCCCTCCGAACACCGGGGAGCTGTTTTTT	CASSSPPPNTGELFF
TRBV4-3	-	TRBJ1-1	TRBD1	TGCGCCAGCAGCCAACGGTATCGGTTAGACAGGGGGGGGATGAAGCTTGGAGCTTTCTTT	CASSQRYRLDRGGMKLGAFF
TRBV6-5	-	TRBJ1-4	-	TGTGCCAGCAGTTATTCCGAGCTAGGTGGTGAAAAACTGTTTTTT	CASSYSELGGEKLFF
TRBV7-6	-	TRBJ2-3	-	TGTGCCAGCAGCCCAGATCGAGCTTCCTATACGCAGTATTTT	CASSPDRASYTQYF